The clone carrying this T cell receptor (beta chain) was counted a single time. Its antigen is unidentified. Indicated treatment: PENTA 11 planned treatment interruption arm or continuous ART arm. Naive CD4+ CD45RA+ CD45RO- T cells were FACS-sorted from thawed PBMCs. The data derive from a study of HIV-infected children after antiretroviral therapy interruption. Study-wide context: Samples from the continuous-treatment group were taken at weeks 0, 48 and 150. Findings and caveats of the study: By the end of treatment interruption, naive CD4+ clonality (Gini) increased. After treatment interruption started, naive CD4+ CDR3 overlap across time points dropped.

RNA-based 3' RACE libraries used unique molecular identifiers. TCRdb redid the calling of the 3' RACE reads with MiXCR, one entry per CDR3 protein. The table includes about 89,000 distinct CDR3 sequences, around 6.9% detected once. There are 15 residues in the CDR3. Germline lookup yields CDR1 SGHRS and CDR2 YFSETQ. V was cut by 3 bases and J by 0 bases, with 13 bases left in between. The sequenced sample was CD45RA+ CD4+ T cells from PBMCs, pooled from several time points, obtained from a donor given antiretroviral therapy, either interrupted or continuous. The subset here: naive CD4+ CD45RA+ CD45RO- T cells. The chain employs TRBV5-1 and TRBJ2-7; tentatively, D is TRBD1 or TRBD2 (5 bases each). The source is a pool of human donors with HIV. The CDR3 protein is CASSWEPDNSYEQYF. The CDR3 bases are TGCGCCAGCAGCTGGGAGCCGGACAACTCCTACGAGCAGTACTTC.